These 14 T cell receptor beta chains were all obtained from the same sample, sequenced in a study of yellow fever vaccine responses in identical twins. TCRdb reprocessed the RT-PCR reads with MiXCR, giving one entry per CDR3 protein. The sample shows 4,000 to 6,000 distinct CDR3 sequences, 89% of them seen only once. The sample was T cells from blood (PBMCs), unsorted or a sorted subset (not recorded which), taken before or after yellow fever vaccination (not recorded which). Receptors originate from a woman aged 18-29 years who received the yellow fever vaccine.

The chain employs TRBV23-1 and TRBJ1-4, with a possible D match to TRBD1 (5 bases). TRBV23-1 is given ORF status, its function remaining uncertain. The CDR3 is 16 amino acids. Trimming took off 2 bases at V and 5 bases at J, with 15 bases between the two ends. For the CDR3, the DNA is TGCGCCAGCAGTCAACCCGTCGGGGGGAAAAATGAAAAACTGTTTTTT. Protein product: CASSQPVGGKNEKLFF.

This sequence joins TRBV18 and TRBJ1-6, with D perhaps TRBD1 (6 bases). Deletions cut 2 bases from V and 10 bases from J, with 12 bases between. CDR3 length: 14 amino acids. The V gene's germline CDR1 is KGHSH and CDR2 LQKENI. This CDR3 is CASSPGYRDSPLHF. Written as DNA, the CDR3 is TGTGCCAGCTCACCAGGGTACAGGGACTCACCCCTCCACTTT.

A word on this clonotype: The junction departs from germline at one end; a sequencing error may be responsible. The chain uses TRBV7-6 and TRBJ2-5; TRBD1 might be the D (6 bases). Per germline, CDR1 SGHVS and CDR2 FNYEAQ. This CDR3 is 15 amino acids long. The CDR3 nucleotides are TGTGCTAGCAGCTTAGTGGGGGCCTCCCAAGAGACCCAGTACTTC. Residues: CASSLVGASQETQYF.

This clonotype appeared once. The chain links TRBV2 to TRBJ1-6; D unclear. Germline CDR1 reads SNHLY; CDR2 reads FYNNEI. The V gene lost 5 bases and the J gene lost 4 bases, with 6 bases spanning the gap. The CDR3 is 13 residues long. The CDR3 sequence is CASSRDYNSPLHF. CDR3 in DNA: TGTGCCAGCAGTAGGGATTATAATTCACCCCTCCACTTT.

This chain connects TRBV12-3 or TRBV12-4 to TRBJ2-3; perhaps TRBD2 as D (6 bases). V was trimmed by 6 bases and J by 2 bases, leaving 15 bases between them. The CDR3 has 15 residues. CDR3 loop: CASSPRSGVTDTQYF. DNA for the CDR3: TGTGCCAGCAGCCCTCGGTCGGGAGTCACAGATACGCAGTATTTT.

The chain employs TRBV7-9 and TRBJ2-2, with TRBD2 matching 8 bases. The germline CDR1 and CDR2 sequences are SEHNR and FQNEAQ (reference sequence). The V segment lost 2 bases and the J segment 3 bases; nucleotides outside the gene matches: 8. The CDR3 loop spans 17 amino acids. The CDR3 nucleotides read TGTGCCAGCAGCTTACGTGGAGGCGGGAGGTACACCGGGGAGCTGTTTTTT. Amino acids: CASSLRGGGRYTGELFF. Variable domain in full (rest from reference TRBV7-9 and TRBJ2-2): DTGVSQNPRHKITKRGQNVTFRCDPISEHNRLYWYRQTLGQGPEFLTYFQNEAQLEKSRLLSDRFSAERPKGSFSTLEIQRTEQGDSAMYLCASSLRGGGRYTGELFFGEGSRLTVL.

The chain couples TRBV15 to TRBJ2-1; D unresolved. Germline CDR1 and CDR2: LNHNV and YYDKDF (reference sequence). The V and J ends lost 0 bases and 5 bases respectively, with 5 bases between them. This CDR3 has 13 amino acids. The CDR3 reads CATSRDSHNEQFF. The CDR3, as DNA: TGTGCCACCAGCAGAGACAGCCACAATGAGCAGTTCTTC.

The rearrangement links TRBV6-4 to TRBJ1-3; a weak D match, TRBD1 (5 bases). CDR1 is MRHNA and CDR2 is SNTAGT in the germline V gene. The CDR3 loop spans 15 amino acids. With 6 bases removed from V and 1 base from J, the gap between germline ends came to 13 bases. CDR3 in DNA: TGTGCCAGCAGGCTGACAGCCCAATCTGGAAACACCATATATTTT. Translation gives CASRLTAQSGNTIYF.

The chain joins TRBV4-3 to TRBJ1-2, with D possibly being TRBD1 (5 bases). The CDR3 runs 15 residues. Trimming left V 0 bases short and J 4 bases short, with 12 bases between. CDR1 is LGHNA, CDR2 YSLEER, per germline. CDR3 sequence: CASSQDVTRAYGYTF. The DNA of the CDR3 is TGCGCCAGCAGCCAAGACGTAACCAGGGCCTATGGCTACACCTTC.

J is TRBJ2-3 and V is TRBV5-4; D unresolved. The CDR3 spans 13 residues. Trimming took 0 bases from V and 2 from J, leaving 4 bases between them. Germline values: CDR1 SGHNT, CDR2 YYREEE (reference sequence). The CDR3 region has the DNA TGTGCCAGCAGCTTGGAGGCCACAGATACGCAGTATTTT. It codes for CASSLEATDTQYF.

The J gene is TRBJ1-4, the V gene TRBV7-7, with 8 bases matching TRBD1. Germline trimming cut 2 bases from V and 8 bases from J; bases unmatched to any gene: 16. Per germline, CDR1 SSHAT and CDR2 FNYEAQ (reference sequence). This CDR3 is built from 18 residues. The CDR3 nucleotides read TGTGCCAGCAGCTTACTCTCCCCGAGGACAGGGTCATACGAAAAACTGTTTTTT. Protein: CASSLLSPRTGSYEKLFF.

Concerning this clonotype: A junction end diverges from the germline sequence, so it may reflect a read error. The chain links TRBV7-7 to TRBJ2-2; the D gene is possibly TRBD2 (6 bases). From germline, CDR1 is SSHAT and CDR2 FNYEAQ (reference sequence). The CDR3 length is 13 residues. CDR3: CASSHGGSGELFF. DNA for the CDR3: TGTGCTAGCAGCCATGGGGGGTCCGGGGAGCTGTTTTTT.

DNA for the CDR3: TGTGCCAGCAGTGAAGTTGGAGGGCCTTCACCCCTCCACTTT. This sequence encodes CASSEVGGPSPLHF. The rearrangement joins TRBV2 to TRBJ1-6; no firm D call. Trimming shortened V by 1 base and J by 9 bases, and 10 bases separated the two germline ends. CDR1 and CDR2 from the germline V gene are SNHLY and FYNNEI. The CDR3 covers 14 residues.

The V call is TRBV7-6, the J call TRBJ2-3; TRBD1 might be the D (6 bases). The CDR3 runs to 14 residues. Trimming took 5 bases from V and 5 from J, leaving 14 bases between them. Germline CDR1 is SGHVS and CDR2 is FNYEAQ. The CDR3 DNA is TGTGCCAGCAGCCTCCCGGACAGAAAAGATACGCAGTATTTT. This codes for CASSLPDRKDTQYF. Looking up the rest from reference TRBV7-6 and TRBJ2-3 gives the full variable domain: GAGVSQSPRYKVTKRGQDVALRCDPISGHVSLYWYRQALGQGPEFLTYFNYEAQQDKSGLPNDRFSAERPEGSISTLTIQRTEQRDSAMYRCASSLPDRKDTQYFGPGTRLTVL.